This TCR beta chain was found in a study of cytomegalovirus exposure and HLA in healthy donors. About the study: Of roughly 400 genotyped donors, more than 75% clustered with self-reported Caucasian donors. General observations from the study: Specificity for CMV antigens was confirmed in vitro for three of the CMV-associated chains. Several of the most significant clusters appeared linked to common viral pathogens, based on a later analysis. According to the study, 160 or so TCR beta chains were cytomegalovirus-associated.

The CDR3 is 14 residues long. The V end was cut by 1 base, the J end by 4 bases, with 10 bases between. Per germline, CDR1 GTSNPN and CDR2 SVGIG (reference sequence). The PCR employed 60 Vbeta primers together with 13 Jbeta primers. Here immunoSEQ multiplex PCR was the method, and the copy in TCRdb shows in-frame clones only, minus some. Of around 100,000 clones listed, roughly 70% are singletons. To note about this clone: What it binds is unknown.

This receptor was identified in a man between 40 and 49 years old in good health and CMV-seropositive. The source material was PBMCs. The V and J genes are TRBV30 and TRBJ1-4; the D gene is possibly TRBD1 (6 bases). The CDR3 sequence: CAWSGGGLNEKLFF. The CDR3 nucleotides read TGTGCCTGGAGTGGTGGGGGCCTTAATGAAAAACTGTTTTTT.